This T cell receptor (beta chain) appears in the sequencing data of a study of breast tumors, draining lymph nodes, adjacent tissues. Study outcomes and limitations: Tumor T cell lymph node origin was a supported hypothesis, not proven. Compared with basal-like, luminal-like tumors shared significantly more repertoire with nontumor tissue. Data fit most tumor T cells coming from lymph node, expanding in tumor.

Samples came from axillary lymph nodes draining the breast cancer. In TCRdb, the multiplex PCR reads were re-called with MiXCR into one record per CDR3 protein. The table lists about 180,000 distinct CDR3 sequences, roughly a third of them singletons. This clonotype was detected a few times. What it recognizes is unknown. A read error is possible here, since a much larger clone lies one base away. The length of the CDR3 is 16 residues. Germline CDR1 reads SGHTA; CDR2 reads FQGNSA. This sequence joins TRBV7-2 and TRBJ2-1; D gene unclear. Sequenced material: axillary lymph node tissue. This TCR was recovered from a female donor with breast cancer. Some clones in this sample may be carry-over from other donors' samples. The CDR3 DNA follows: TGTGCCAGCAGCTTTCAAGGAACCCACTCCTACGATGAGCAGTTCTTC. This gives the protein CASSFQGTHSYDEQFF.